One and the same sample provided the 13 T cell receptor beta chains below, sequenced in a study of CD8 T cells in Susac syndrome. Random hexamers served to reverse transcribe about 0.5 to 1 ug RNA. TCRdb re-called the immunoSEQ multiplex PCR reads with MiXCR, one entry per CDR3 protein. This sample has under 200,000 distinct CDR3 sequences, with 85% to 95% found just once. Source material: CD4+ T cells from PBMCs. The receptors stem from a human donor with Susac syndrome.

V and J are TRBV5-1 and TRBJ2-1, with D possibly being TRBD2 (6 bases). Trimming left V 3 bases short and J 1 base short, with 11 bases between. This CDR3 is 15 amino acids long. Germline V lookup: CDR1 SGHRS, CDR2 YFSETQ. CDR3 sequence reads: CASSSPAGSYNEQFF. In nucleotides, the CDR3 is TGCGCCAGCAGCTCCCCGGCGGGGTCCTACAATGAGCAGTTCTTC.

The chain combines TRBV20-1 with TRBJ1-6; D might be TRBD1 (5 bases). The CDR3 extends over 13 amino acids. Per germline, CDR1 DFQATT and CDR2 SNEGSKA (reference sequence). Trimming removed 2 bases at V and 6 bases at J, with 8 bases between. The CDR3 DNA is TGCAGTGCTAGACGGGACGGTAATTCACCCCTCCACTTT. It codes for CSARRDGNSPLHF.

The rearrangement uses TRBV6-2 or TRBV6-3 and TRBJ2-3; D call uncertain. Trimming left V 6 bases short and J 2 bases short, with 9 bases between. The CDR3 consists of 13 residues. Germline V CDR1 and CDR2: MNHEY, SVGEGT. This CDR3 is CASSSWDTDTQYF. CDR3 bases: TGTGCCAGCAGCTCTTGGGACACAGATACGCAGTATTTT.

The chain joins TRBV5-1 to TRBJ2-7, with no clear D. Germline CDR1 SGHRS, CDR2 YFSETQ. The CDR3 has 15 residues. Trimming removed 5 bases at V and 0 bases at J, with 15 bases between. The CDR3 region is CASSQTSFSSYEQYF. In nucleotides, the CDR3 is TGCGCCAGCAGTCAGACCAGTTTTAGCTCCTACGAGCAGTACTTC.

This chain uses TRBV15 with TRBJ1-4; TRBD1 aligns across 7 bases. Per the germline V gene, CDR1 is LNHNV and CDR2 is YYDKDF (reference sequence). This CDR3 is 16 amino acids long. The J segment lost 2 bases and the V segment lost 5 bases, leaving 8 bases of the junction unmatched. The CDR3 protein is CATSLTGIGTNEKLFF. As DNA, the CDR3 is TGTGCCACCAGCTTGACAGGGATCGGCACTAATGAAAAACTGTTTTTT.

The genes are TRBV27 and TRBJ1-5; D perhaps matches TRBD1 (6 bases). Germline-derived CDR1 and CDR2 are MNHEY and SMNVEV (reference sequence). The V end was cut by 6 bases, the J end by 6 bases, with 18 bases between. This CDR3 spans 15 amino acids. The DNA of the CDR3 is TGTGCCAGCAGATTACTCGGGGGCTCAGGTCAGCCCCAGCATTTT. It codes for CASRLLGGSGQPQHF.

V usage is TRBV5-1 and J usage is TRBJ2-3; tentatively, D is TRBD2 (5 bases). The CDR3 is made up of 17 amino acids. With 4 bases removed from V and 2 bases from J, the gap between germline ends came to 20 bases. Germline V CDR1 and CDR2: SGHRS, YFSETQ. The chain's CDR3 is CASSPRSLAADTDTQYF. The CDR3 DNA reads as TGCGCCAGCAGCCCTCGCTCTCTAGCTGCTGACACAGATACGCAGTATTTT.

This clonotype was counted once. DNA for the CDR3: TGCAGCGTTAATGACAGGGGTCGGGATGAGCAGTTCTTC. Translating it yields CSVNDRGRDEQFF. The J gene is TRBJ2-1, the V gene TRBV29-1, with 8 bases that match TRBD1. The CDR3 loop spans 13 amino acids. CDR1 is SQVTM, CDR2 ANQGSEA, per germline. The trim removed 5 bases at V and 8 bases at J, leaving 8 bases unmatched.

The chain joins TRBV11-2 to TRBJ1-1; 8 bases are shared with TRBD1. The CDR3 covers 20 residues. Unmatched junction bases numbered 22, after V lost 2 bases and J lost 5 bases. CDR1 and CDR2 from the germline V gene are SGHAT and FQNNGV. In nucleotides, the CDR3 is TGTGCCAGCAGCTTAAGGATGGGTCGGCCAGGGGGCGCGTTAAGAACTGAAGCTTTCTTT. This sequence encodes CASSLRMGRPGGALRTEAFF.

The chain joins TRBV12-3 or TRBV12-4 to TRBJ1-1, with 9 bases matching TRBD1. J gave up 6 bases and V 6 bases, and 11 bases lay outside the gene matches. The CDR3 sequence is 15 residues long. CDR3 DNA: TGTGCCAGCAGCCGATACCTGGACAGGGGATCTGAAGCTTTCTTT. It translates to CASSRYLDRGSEAFF.

This chain links TRBV19 with TRBJ1-5, with TRBD1 as a possible D gene (6 bases). The V and J ends lost 4 bases and 5 bases respectively, with 12 bases between them. This CDR3 is built from 14 residues. The germline V gene encodes CDR1 LNHDA and CDR2 SQIVND (reference sequence). CDR3 amino acids: CASSRQEGYQPQHF. The CDR3 DNA is TGTGCCAGTAGTAGACAGGAGGGTTATCAGCCCCAGCATTTT. Together with reference TRBV19 and TRBJ1-5, the CDR3 gives the full variable domain: DGGITQSPKYLFRKEGQNVTLSCEQNLNHDAMYWYRQDPGQGLRLIYYSQIVNDFQKGDIAEGYSVSREKKESFPLTVTSAQKNPTAFYLCASSRQEGYQPQHFGDGTRLSIL.

This clonotype was detected once. The rearrangement uses TRBV6-2 or TRBV6-3 and TRBJ2-4; D remains unclear. Per germline, CDR1 MNHEY and CDR2 SVGEGT. The CDR3 is made up of 15 amino acids. Between the trimmed V and J ends, which lost 6 bases and 0 bases, there was a span of 12 bases. The CDR3 loop is CASSHRALAKNIQYF. DNA of the CDR3: TGTGCCAGCAGCCACCGGGCCCTAGCCAAAAACATTCAGTACTTC.

The count of this clonotype is one. The chain has TRBV3-1 and TRBJ2-7; D perhaps matches TRBD1 (5 bases). This CDR3 region has 13 residues. Germline assignment: CDR1 LGHDT and CDR2 YNNKEL (reference sequence). V gave up 8 bases and J gave up 2 bases, with 13 bases separating them. CDR3: CASGQGITYEQYF. CDR3 in DNA: TGTGCCAGCGGTCAGGGAATTACCTACGAGCAGTACTTC.